This record concerns one T cell receptor (beta chain) sequence. Its cognate antigen is unknown. This specimen includes other DNA sequences encoding the same CDR3. This sample was included in a study of shared clonotypes between healthy human individuals. General study findings and limits: Among non-shared clonotypes, generation probabilities were lower than among those shared by all four donors.

CD45RA-negative memory and CD45RA+ naive subsets were split from the CD4+ cells. In germline, CDR1 is SGHRS, CDR2 YFSETQ. V shed 0 bases and J shed 6 bases, with 8 bases lying between them. The CDR3 extends over 13 amino acids. Deep level was the assay's run setting. Every subset's genomic DNA went evenly onto several immunoSEQ plates. Profiled with immunoSEQ multiplex PCR; TCRdb holds only in-frame clones, not every one. Of about 1.5 million clones in the sample, 98% were seen once. This clonotype was obtained from a man between 25 and 39 years old in good health. Sequenced sample: naive CD4+ T cells sorted from blood. Indicated subset: CD45RA+ positively selected. This rearrangement joins TRBV5-1 to TRBJ2-3; no reliable D call. CDR3 loop: CASSLELSDTQYF. The CDR3 bases are TGCGCCAGCAGCTTGGAACTATCCGATACGCAGTATTTT. The full variable domain, its missing parts supplied by reference TRBV5-1 and TRBJ2-3, is KAGVTQTPRYLIKTRGQQVTLSCSPISGHRSVSWYQQTPGQGLQFLFEYFSETQRNKGNFPGRFSGRQFSNSRSEMNVSTLELGDSALYLCASSLELSDTQYFGPGTRLTVL.